The T cell receptor (beta chain) described here comes from a study of T cells after yellow fever vaccination. The study's findings and limits: Once the booster was given, most primary-vaccination clones reappeared, at approximately 97% for CD4 and 88% for CD8. In FACS-sorted repertoires, abundant clonotypes from the bulk population could appear as contaminants. Weaker in magnitude, the secondary response showed a faster peak on day 5 versus 15.

Generation of TCR cDNA used 5'RACE template switching (which added a universal primer site and UMIs). TCRdb re-derived calls from the 5' RACE reads in MiXCR, one entry per CDR3 protein. The profile shows 350,000 or so distinct CDR3 sequences, roughly 8.4% of them singletons. This clonotype has just a few counts. Its antigen is currently unknown. This clonotype was obtained from a man in his late teens or twenties who received the YFV17D yellow fever vaccine. Sequencing used PBMCs, obtained roughly seven weeks after the first yellow fever vaccination.

The chain's CDR3 is CASSLRAGFYGYTF. In DNA form, the CDR3 reads TGTGCCAGCAGTTTACGGGCAGGGTTCTATGGCTACACCTTC. The chain links TRBV28 to TRBJ1-2; weak D call: TRBD1 (5 bases). Germline CDR1 and CDR2: MDHEN and SYDVKM. The CDR3 has 14 amino acids. V was clipped by 2 bases and J by 4 bases, with 11 bases between them.